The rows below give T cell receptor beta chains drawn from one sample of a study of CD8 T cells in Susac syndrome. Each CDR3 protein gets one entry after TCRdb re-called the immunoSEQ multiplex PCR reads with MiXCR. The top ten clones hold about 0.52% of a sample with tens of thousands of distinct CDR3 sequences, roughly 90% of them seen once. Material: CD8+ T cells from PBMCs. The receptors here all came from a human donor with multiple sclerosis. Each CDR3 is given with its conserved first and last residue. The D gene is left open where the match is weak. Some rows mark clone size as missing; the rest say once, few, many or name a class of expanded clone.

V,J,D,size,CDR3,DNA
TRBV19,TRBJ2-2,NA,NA,CASKSPPPRPGTGELFF,TGTGCCAGTAAGAGCCCGCCCCCTCGGCCAGGCACCGGGGAGCTGTTTTTT
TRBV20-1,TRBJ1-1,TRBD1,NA,CSARDAWDSFVEAFF,TGCAGTGCTAGAGATGCCTGGGACAGTTTTGTTGAAGCTTTCTTT
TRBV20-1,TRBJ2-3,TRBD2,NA,CSAREVAGDPFTDTQYF,TGCAGTGCTCGAGAGGTAGCGGGGGATCCCTTCACAGATACGCAGTATTTT
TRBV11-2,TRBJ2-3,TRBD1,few,CASSSGTGPDDTQYF,TGTGCCAGCAGCTCCGGGACAGGGCCTGATGATACGCAGTATTTT
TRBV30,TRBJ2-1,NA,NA,CAWSLSPSREQFF,TGTGCCTGGAGTCTATCACCCTCGCGTGAGCAGTTCTTC
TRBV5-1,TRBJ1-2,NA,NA,CASSFLSFSNYGYTF,TGCGCCAGCAGCTTCTTAAGTTTTTCTAACTATGGCTACACCTTC
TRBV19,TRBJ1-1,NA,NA,CASSIGLGNTEAFF,TGTGCCAGTAGTATTGGATTGGGGAACACTGAAGCTTTCTTT
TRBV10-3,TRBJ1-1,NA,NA,CAISEETVMNTEAFF,TGTGCCATCAGTGAGGAGACAGTAATGAACACTGAAGCTTTCTTT
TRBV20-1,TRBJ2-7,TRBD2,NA,CSAPGTSGYEQYF,TGCAGTGCCCCCGGGACTAGCGGCTACGAGCAGTACTTC
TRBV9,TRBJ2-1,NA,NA,CASSLRPISSYNEQFF,TGTGCCAGCAGCTTACGCCCCATTAGCTCCTACAATGAGCAGTTCTTC
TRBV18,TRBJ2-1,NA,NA,CASSPPWNNEQFF,TGTGCCAGCTCACCACCTTGGAACAATGAGCAGTTCTTC
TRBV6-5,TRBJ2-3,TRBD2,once,CASSYSRGGLGDTQYF,TGTGCCAGCAGTTACTCCCGGGGGGGCCTGGGAGATACGCAGTATTTT
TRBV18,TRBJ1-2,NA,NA,CASSPSYGYTF,TGTGCCAGCTCACCTTCTTATGGCTACACCTTC
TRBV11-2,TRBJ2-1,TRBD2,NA,CASREWTREGKAQFF,TGTGCCAGCAGGGAATGGACAAGGGAGGGTAAGGCGCAGTTCTTC
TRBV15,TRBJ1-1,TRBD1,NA,CATSLGQGAEAFF,TGTGCCACCAGCTTGGGACAGGGGGCTGAAGCTTTCTTT
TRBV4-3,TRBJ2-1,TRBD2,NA,CASSQDLLAGADNEQFF,TGCGCCAGCAGCCAAGACCTACTAGCGGGAGCTGACAATGAGCAGTTCTTC
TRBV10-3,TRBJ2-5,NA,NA,CAVAGGQETQYF,TGTGCCGTAGCAGGGGGGCAAGAGACCCAGTACTTC
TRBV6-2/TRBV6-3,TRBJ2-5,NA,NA,CASSYARKETQYF,TGTGCCAGCAGTTACGCCAGAAAAGAGACCCAGTACTTC
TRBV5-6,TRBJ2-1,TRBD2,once,CASSLGPGGSYNEQFF,TGTGCCAGCAGCTTGGGTCCGGGAGGGTCCTACAATGAGCAGTTCTTC
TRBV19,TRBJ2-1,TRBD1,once,CAVAGTGTGEQFF,TGTGCCGTCGCCGGGACAGGGACGGGTGAGCAGTTCTTC
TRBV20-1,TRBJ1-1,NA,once,CSAPDSTYFMGTEAFF,TGCAGTGCTCCGGACAGTACATACTTCATGGGGACTGAAGCTTTCTTT
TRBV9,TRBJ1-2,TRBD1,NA,CASSVEGDRGLPYGYTF,TGTGCCAGCAGCGTAGAGGGTGACAGGGGGCTGCCCTATGGCTACACCTTC
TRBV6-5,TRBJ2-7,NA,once,CASSYSDNHYEQYF,TGTGCCAGCAGTTACTCGGACAACCACTACGAGCAGTACTTC
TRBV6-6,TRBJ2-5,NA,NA,CASTMGGGGETQYF,TGTGCCAGCACCATGGGGGGGGGCGGGGAGACCCAGTACTTC
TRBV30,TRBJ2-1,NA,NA,CDWSVSSIQEQFF,TGTGACTGGAGTGTATCCAGTATCCAGGAGCAGTTCTTC
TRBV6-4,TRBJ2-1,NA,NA,CASSDSRGEQFF,TGTGCCAGCAGTGACTCTAGGGGTGAGCAGTTCTTC
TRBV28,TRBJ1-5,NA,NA,CASSQRPQGNQPQHF,TGTGCCAGCAGCCAAAGACCGCAGGGCAATCAGCCCCAGCATTTT
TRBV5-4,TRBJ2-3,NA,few,CASSLGVTSTDTQYF,TGTGCCAGCAGCTTAGGCGTAACTAGCACAGATACGCAGTATTTT
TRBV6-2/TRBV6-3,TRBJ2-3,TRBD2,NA,CASSASTSGGITDTQYF,TGTGCCAGCAGTGCCTCGACTAGCGGGGGGATCACAGATACGCAGTATTTT
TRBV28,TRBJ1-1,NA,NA,CASSLGTEYGMGTEAFF,TGTGCCAGCAGTTTGGGGACGGAATATGGGATGGGAACTGAAGCTTTCTTT
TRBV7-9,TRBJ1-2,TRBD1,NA,CASGSTDRGYGYTF,TGTGCCAGCGGCTCTACGGACAGGGGCTATGGCTACACCTTC
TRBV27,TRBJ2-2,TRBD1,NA,CASSLVTGWTGELFF,TGTGCCAGCTCCCTGGTGACAGGGTGGACCGGGGAGCTGTTTTTT
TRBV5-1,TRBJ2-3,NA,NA,CASSLPGLLSTDTQYF,TGCGCCAGCAGCTTGCCGGGACTTCTTAGCACAGATACGCAGTATTTT
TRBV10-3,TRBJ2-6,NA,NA,CAISGLQGSGANVLTF,TGTGCCATCAGTGGCCTCCAGGGGTCTGGGGCCAACGTCCTGACTTTC
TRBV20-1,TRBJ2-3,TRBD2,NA,CSARDERGPGGTDTQYF,TGCAGTGCTAGAGATGAGCGGGGACCCGGAGGGACAGATACGCAGTATTTT
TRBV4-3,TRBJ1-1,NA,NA,CASSQGRQGEAFF,TGCGCCAGCAGCCAAGGGAGGCAGGGTGAAGCTTTCTTT
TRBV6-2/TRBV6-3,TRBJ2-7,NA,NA,CASSYSGMDNLSYEQYF,TGTGCCAGCAGTTACTCAGGCATGGACAATCTCTCCTACGAGCAGTACTTC
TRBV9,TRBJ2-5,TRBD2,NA,CASSVPYGGFEETQYF,TGTGCCAGCAGCGTCCCTTACGGGGGGTTCGAAGAGACCCAGTACTTC
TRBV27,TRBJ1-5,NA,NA,CASSLSGAGQPQHF,TGTGCCAGCAGTTTATCTGGGGCGGGACAGCCCCAGCATTTT
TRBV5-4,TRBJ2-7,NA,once,CASSPGGSYEQYF,TGTGCCAGCAGCCCAGGAGGCTCCTACGAGCAGTACTTC
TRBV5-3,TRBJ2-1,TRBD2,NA,CARSLYVSGGSYNEQFF,TGTGCCAGAAGCTTGTATGTTAGCGGGGGTTCCTACAATGAGCAGTTCTTC
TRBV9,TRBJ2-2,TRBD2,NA,CASSVGLAGGVGELFF,TGTGCCAGCAGCGTGGGACTAGCGGGGGGGGTTGGGGAGCTGTTTTTT
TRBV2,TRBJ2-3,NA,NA,CATRDSGSTDTQYF,TGTGCCACTAGGGACTCGGGGAGCACAGATACGCAGTATTTT
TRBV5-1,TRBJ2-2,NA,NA,CASRRELFF,TGCGCCAGCAGACGGGAGCTGTTTTTT
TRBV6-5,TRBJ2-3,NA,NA,CASSSTPDTQYF,TGTGCCAGCAGTTCAACCCCAGATACGCAGTATTTT
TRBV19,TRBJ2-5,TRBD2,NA,CASSMGTSGTETQYF,TGTGCCAGTAGTATGGGGACTAGCGGGACGGAGACCCAGTACTTC
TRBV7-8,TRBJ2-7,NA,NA,CASSLALGEREQYF,TGTGCCAGCAGCTTAGCGCTGGGCGAGCGGGAGCAGTACTTC
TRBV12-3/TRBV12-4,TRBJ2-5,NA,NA,CASSSLGETQYF,TGTGCCAGCAGTTCTTTGGGGGAGACCCAGTACTTC
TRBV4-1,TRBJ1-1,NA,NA,CASSQVWDSEAFF,TGCGCCAGCAGCCAAGTTTGGGACTCTGAAGCTTTCTTT
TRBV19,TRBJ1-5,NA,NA,CASRSPRTQHF,TGTGCCAGTAGGAGCCCCAGGACCCAGCATTTT
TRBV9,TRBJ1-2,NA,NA,CASSVEAQVLFNYGYTF,TGTGCCAGCAGCGTAGAGGCCCAGGTACTATTTAACTATGGCTACACCTTC